This T cell receptor beta chain was obtained from a study of T cell responses to AZD1222 COVID-19 vaccine. About the study: Pooled together were second doses at about 4 or about 12 weeks. Study-wide points: Donors were mostly white British, more females; clonal diversity possibly underestimated. It was only after the peak T cell response that any repertoires were sampled.

Germline CDR1 reads SGDLS; CDR2 reads YYNGEE. This CDR3 has 17 residues. J gave up 2 bases and V 4 bases, and 11 bases lay outside the gene matches. With regard to this clone: Its antigen is unidentified.

Using immunoSEQ multiplex PCR, the repertoire was profiled, and TCRdb retains in-frame clones only, with some absent. The sample shows 150,000 to 200,000 clones, almost 90% of them seen only once. This clonotype was sampled from an adult in good health. This sequence joins TRBV9 and TRBJ2-2, with 7 nucleotides matching TRBD2. Sample: peripheral blood, taken on day 0 of AZD1222 vaccination. The CDR3 region has the DNA TGTGCCAGCAGCCCCCGTGCGCTAGCGGTTAACACCGGGGAGCTGTTTTTT. Translation: CASSPRALAVNTGELFF.